This T cell receptor beta chain was identified during a study of long-term antiretroviral therapy in people with HIV. Study-wide results and limits: Following ART, diversity rose but still fell short of transplant donor controls.

Losses at the gene ends were 7 bases for V and 6 bases for J; bases not matched to a gene: 12. This CDR3 region has 14 residues. Germline V CDR1 and CDR2: SGHRS, YFSETQ. Version v3.0 of the immunoSEQ assay was performed at survey level. Clones were read by immunoSEQ multiplex PCR, and TCRdb kept only the in-frame ones, dropping some. Of over 20,000 clones listed, around 83% are singletons. Remarks on this clone: As yet, its antigen is unknown.

Without exception, participants with HIV were treated in the United States. The samples comprised about 0.95-11 million cryopreserved PBMC ahead of DNA extraction. The clonotype comes from a man aged 18 to 29 with HIV. The V gene is TRBV5-1, the J gene TRBJ2-5, with 7 bases aligning to TRBD1. Here the sequenced sample was unsorted PBMCs, taken 3 years after starting antiretroviral therapy. The CDR3 DNA reads TGCGCCAGCGGCCAAGACAGGGCCGCGCAGACCCAGTACTTC. Translating it yields CASGQDRAAQTQYF.